This is a list of T cell receptor beta chains from one sample in a study of cytomegalovirus exposure and HLA in healthy donors. The repertoire was sequenced with immunoSEQ multiplex PCR; TCRdb's copy has only in-frame clones and lacks some. The table shows 150,000 to 200,000 clones, with roughly three quarters occurring only once. Sequencing input: PBMCs. The receptors derive from a woman in her forties in good health and CMV-seronegative. Each CDR3 is given with its conserved first and last residue. The D gene is left open where the match is weak. Clone size is shown for a subset of rows, as once, few, many or a class of expanded clone.

abundance: -
d_gene: -
len: 16
v_gene: TRBV2
j_gene: TRBJ2-4
CDR3aa: CASNPGGGLAKNIQYF
CDR3nt: TGTGCCAGCAACCCCGGCGGAGGATTGGCCAAAAACATTCAGTACTTC

abundance: -
d_gene: TRBD1
len: 14
v_gene: TRBV18
j_gene: TRBJ2-7
CDR3aa: CASSPGQGRYEQYF
CDR3nt: TGTGCCAGCTCCCCGGGACAGGGGAGGTACGAGCAGTACTTC

abundance: -
d_gene: TRBD2
len: 18
v_gene: TRBV19
j_gene: TRBJ2-1
CDR3aa: CASSIGGGGTPFYNEQFF
CDR3nt: TGTGCCAGTAGTATAGGTGGCGGGGGGACCCCATTCTACAATGAGCAGTTCTTC

abundance: -
d_gene: TRBD1
len: 13
v_gene: TRBV2
j_gene: TRBJ2-1
CDR3aa: CASGTERYNEQFF
CDR3nt: TGTGCCAGCGGGACAGAGCGCTACAATGAGCAGTTCTTC

abundance: -
d_gene: -
len: 13
v_gene: TRBV6-6
j_gene: TRBJ1-2
CDR3aa: CASSYAGRDGYTF
CDR3nt: TGTGCCAGCAGTTACGCCGGGCGGGACGGCTACACCTTC

abundance: -
d_gene: TRBD1
len: 18
v_gene: TRBV18
j_gene: TRBJ2-1
CDR3aa: CASSPIIWTGGSYNEQFF
CDR3nt: TGTGCCAGCTCACCTATCATTTGGACAGGGGGCTCCTACAATGAGCAGTTCTTC

abundance: -
d_gene: TRBD1
len: 16
v_gene: TRBV15
j_gene: TRBJ2-3
CDR3aa: CATSREGQGGIDTQYF
CDR3nt: TGTGCCACCAGCAGAGAGGGACAGGGGGGGATAGATACGCAGTATTTT

abundance: -
d_gene: TRBD2
len: 12
v_gene: TRBV27
j_gene: TRBJ2-4
CDR3aa: CASSAGRGLAYF
CDR3nt: TGTGCCAGCAGTGCGGGCAGGGGACTAGCGTACTTC

abundance: -
d_gene: TRBD2
len: 17
v_gene: TRBV9
j_gene: TRBJ2-3
CDR3aa: CASSVASGGAGIDTQYF
CDR3nt: TGTGCCAGCAGCGTAGCAAGCGGGGGGGCCGGGATAGATACGCAGTATTTT

abundance: -
d_gene: TRBD1
len: 16
v_gene: TRBV4-1
j_gene: TRBJ1-1
CDR3aa: CASSQEGDRLNTEAFF
CDR3nt: TGCGCCAGCAGCCAAGAGGGGGACAGACTGAACACTGAAGCTTTCTTT

abundance: -
d_gene: -
len: 16
v_gene: TRBV25-1
j_gene: TRBJ1-2
CDR3aa: CASRAIQGPRNYGYTF
CDR3nt: TGTGCCAGCAGGGCTATCCAGGGTCCCCGGAACTATGGCTACACCTTC

abundance: few
d_gene: -
len: 15
v_gene: TRBV5-6
j_gene: TRBJ1-2
CDR3aa: CASSPARGQIYGYTF
CDR3nt: TGTGCCAGCAGCCCGGCTAGGGGCCAGATCTATGGCTACACCTTC

abundance: -
d_gene: -
len: 13
v_gene: TRBV5-1
j_gene: TRBJ2-2
CDR3aa: CASRWSSDGELFF
CDR3nt: TGCGCCAGCAGATGGTCAAGCGACGGGGAGCTGTTTTTT

abundance: -
d_gene: TRBD2
len: 15
v_gene: TRBV7-2
j_gene: TRBJ2-7
CDR3aa: CASSLAAGGSYEQYF
CDR3nt: TGTGCCAGCAGCTTAGCGGCCGGGGGGTCCTACGAGCAGTACTTC

abundance: -
d_gene: TRBD1
len: 16
v_gene: TRBV19
j_gene: TRBJ1-1
CDR3aa: CASSIRTGRSNTEAFF
CDR3nt: TGTGCCAGTAGTATCCGGACAGGGCGGTCCAACACTGAAGCTTTCTTT

abundance: few
d_gene: -
len: 15
v_gene: TRBV30
j_gene: TRBJ2-7
CDR3aa: CAPPWGDRTTYEQYF
CDR3nt: TGTGCCCCCCCTTGGGGAGACCGTACAACCTACGAGCAGTACTTC

abundance: -
d_gene: -
len: 13
v_gene: TRBV7-6
j_gene: TRBJ2-7
CDR3aa: CASSLGTLYEQYF
CDR3nt: TGTGCCAGCAGCTTAGGGACACTCTACGAGCAGTACTTC

abundance: -
d_gene: -
len: 14
v_gene: TRBV5-1
j_gene: TRBJ1-2
CDR3aa: CASSPTDSRYGYTF
CDR3nt: TGCGCCAGCAGCCCTACAGACAGCCGCTATGGCTACACCTTC

abundance: -
d_gene: -
len: 14
v_gene: TRBV7-3
j_gene: TRBJ2-7
CDR3aa: CASSPSHSSDEQYF
CDR3nt: TGTGCCAGCAGCCCCTCCCACAGTTCCGACGAGCAGTACTTC

abundance: -
d_gene: TRBD1
len: 16
v_gene: TRBV19
j_gene: TRBJ1-6
CDR3aa: CASSISGTGYNSPLHF
CDR3nt: TGTGCCAGTAGTATTTCGGGGACAGGGTACAATTCACCCCTCCACTTT

abundance: once
d_gene: TRBD2
len: 15
v_gene: TRBV7-2
j_gene: TRBJ2-5
CDR3aa: CASSSGTSRQETQYF
CDR3nt: TGTGCCAGCAGCTCTGGGACTAGCCGGCAAGAGACCCAGTACTTC

abundance: once
d_gene: -
len: 14
v_gene: TRBV10-3
j_gene: TRBJ2-1
CDR3aa: CAIIEKAGDNEQFF
CDR3nt: TGTGCCATCATCGAGAAGGCCGGAGACAATGAGCAGTTCTTC

abundance: -
d_gene: -
len: 15
v_gene: TRBV5-1
j_gene: TRBJ1-3
CDR3aa: CASSRSQGSGNTIYF
CDR3nt: TGCGCCAGCAGTAGATCACAGGGCTCTGGAAACACCATATATTTT

abundance: -
d_gene: TRBD1
len: 16
v_gene: TRBV5-1
j_gene: TRBJ1-3
CDR3aa: CASSLVGTDSGNTIYF
CDR3nt: TGCGCCAGCAGCTTGGTAGGGACAGACTCTGGAAACACCATATATTTT

abundance: once
d_gene: -
len: 13
v_gene: TRBV9
j_gene: TRBJ1-2
CDR3aa: CASSGWGNYGYTF
CDR3nt: TGTGCCAGCAGCGGGTGGGGCAACTATGGCTACACCTTC

abundance: -
d_gene: TRBD2
len: 15
v_gene: TRBV19
j_gene: TRBJ2-2
CDR3aa: CASSGLAGYTGELFF
CDR3nt: TGTGCCAGTTCGGGACTAGCGGGATACACCGGGGAGCTGTTTTTT

abundance: once
d_gene: TRBD1
len: 14
v_gene: TRBV6-5
j_gene: TRBJ2-5
CDR3aa: CASSKGTGVGTQYF
CDR3nt: TGTGCCAGCAGTAAGGGGACAGGGGTAGGGACCCAGTACTTC

abundance: -
d_gene: -
len: 14
v_gene: TRBV7-2
j_gene: TRBJ2-7
CDR3aa: CASSLETGNYEQYF
CDR3nt: TGTGCCAGCAGCTTAGAAACAGGGAACTACGAGCAGTACTTC

abundance: -
d_gene: -
len: 15
v_gene: TRBV7-6
j_gene: TRBJ2-6
CDR3aa: CASSTPNSGANGLTF
CDR3nt: TGTGCCAGCAGCACTCCAAACTCTGGGGCCAACGGCCTGACTTTC

abundance: -
d_gene: -
len: 14
v_gene: TRBV11-3
j_gene: TRBJ2-1
CDR3aa: CASSLGRAVDEQFF
CDR3nt: TGTGCCAGCAGCTTAGGGCGGGCCGTCGATGAGCAGTTCTTC

abundance: -
d_gene: -
len: 15
v_gene: TRBV27
j_gene: TRBJ2-4
CDR3aa: CASRGVGAGKNIQYF
CDR3nt: TGTGCCAGCCGGGGGGTGGGGGCGGGCAAAAACATTCAGTACTTC

abundance: -
d_gene: -
len: 16
v_gene: TRBV4-1
j_gene: TRBJ2-4
CDR3aa: CASSQPRAGMGNIQYF
CDR3nt: TGCGCCAGCAGCCAACCACGGGCGGGGATGGGAAACATTCAGTACTTC

abundance: -
d_gene: TRBD1
len: 16
v_gene: TRBV7-9
j_gene: TRBJ2-1
CDR3aa: CASSTRDRALGDEQFF
CDR3nt: TGTGCCAGCAGCACCCGGGACAGGGCGTTGGGGGATGAGCAGTTCTTC

abundance: once
d_gene: -
len: 14
v_gene: TRBV7-6
j_gene: TRBJ2-7
CDR3aa: CASSLRGTSYEQYF
CDR3nt: TGTGCCAGCAGCTTACGGGGGACCTCCTACGAGCAGTACTTC

abundance: -
d_gene: -
len: 16
v_gene: TRBV7-2
j_gene: TRBJ1-1
CDR3aa: CASSLEVTGRNTEAFF
CDR3nt: TGTGCCAGCAGCTTAGAAGTAACAGGGAGAAACACTGAAGCTTTCTTT

abundance: -
d_gene: TRBD2
len: 16
v_gene: TRBV7-3
j_gene: TRBJ2-1
CDR3aa: CASSPWDSGSWDEQFF
CDR3nt: TGTGCCAGCAGCCCCTGGGATAGCGGGAGTTGGGATGAGCAGTTCTTC

abundance: -
d_gene: -
len: 14
v_gene: TRBV19
j_gene: TRBJ2-1
CDR3aa: CASSLGTSSGEQFF
CDR3nt: TGTGCCAGTAGTCTGGGGACTTCCTCAGGTGAGCAGTTCTTC